This paragraph covers one TCR beta chain sequence. The Seattle patients, enrolled during active infection, were followed longitudinally. Trimming cost V 4 bases and J 3 bases; bases outside gene matches: 7. CDR3 size: 15 residues. The germline gives CDR1 SGHDT, CDR2 YYEEEE. The sample is drawn from a study of blood T cell repertoires in COVID-19. Looking at the study overall: Whether acute or convalescent, the COVID-19 samples came from the United States, Italy and Spain. In each case, the material was cDNA or gDNA derived from T cells, B-cell-depleted T cells, or PBMCs.

In the original processing: By means of reference gene primer amplification, nucleated cell counts were estimated. The data were produced by immunoSEQ multiplex PCR, yet TCRdb's version contains in-frame clones alone and is incomplete. V and J calls plus clone size are reproduced from that table; the DNA served to infer D and trimming. Seen here are almost 300,000 clones, about nine tenths observed once, and the top ten hold 11%. The sample taken for sequencing was peripheral blood. This receptor was identified in a woman in her 30s with COVID-19, enrolled during active disease. This chain joins TRBV5-6 and TRBJ2-3, with 8 bases that match TRBD1. CDR3 sequence reads: CASSALRGRTDTQYF. Here the CDR3 DNA reads TGTGCCAGCAGCGCCCTCAGGGGGCGGACAGATACGCAGTATTTT.